These 20 T cell receptor beta chains originate from one sample sequenced in a study of cytomegalovirus exposure and HLA in healthy donors. Use of 60 Vbeta and 13 Jbeta primers characterized the PCR. The protocol was immunoSEQ multiplex PCR, while the TCRdb copy is restricted to in-frame clones and leaves out a portion. This sample has roughly 69,000 clones, with around 73% found just once. The sequenced sample was PBMCs. All receptors come from a man aged 45-65 years in good health and CMV-seronegative.

V usage is TRBV7-9 and J usage is TRBJ2-3, with TRBD2 as a possible D gene (5 bases). The ends were cut back, 5 bases at V and 3 bases at J, with 15 bases in the middle. Germline CDR1 reads SEHNR; CDR2 reads FQNEAQ (reference sequence). The CDR3 is 15 amino acids. CDR3 protein: CASSPTGSSTDTQYF. The CDR3 coding sequence is TGTGCCAGCAGCCCGACGGGGAGCTCTACAGATACGCAGTATTTT.

The chain couples TRBV6-7 to TRBJ2-7, with 7 bases aligning to TRBD2. TRBV6-7 is annotated as an ORF whose role is uncertain. This CDR3 has 17 residues. The J segment lost 3 bases and the V segment lost 0 bases, leaving 11 bases of the junction unmatched. CDR3 loop: CASSYSVGGGKVYEQYF. In DNA, the CDR3 is TGTGCCAGCAGTTACTCGGTTGGGGGGGGGAAGGTCTACGAGCAGTACTTC.

The chain is built from TRBV10-3 and TRBJ1-1; TRBD1 is a possible D gene (5 bases). The V gene lost 10 bases and the J gene lost 1 base, with 16 bases spanning the gap. The CDR3 totals 14 residues. The V gene's germline CDR1 is ENHRY and CDR2 SYGVKD. The CDR3 region is CATSPRGENTEAFF. The DNA for the CDR3 is TGTGCCACCTCCCCAAGGGGTGAGAACACTGAAGCTTTCTTT.

V and J are TRBV9 and TRBJ2-5, with D possibly TRBD2 on 7 matching bases. Germline-derived CDR1 and CDR2 are SGDLS and YYNGEE. This CDR3 has 15 residues. The V end was cut by 0 bases, the J end by 5 bases, with 14 bases between. The CDR3 is CASSVGSGGAETQYF. The CDR3 region has the DNA TGTGCCAGCAGCGTAGGCTCGGGGGGCGCGGAGACCCAGTACTTC. Full variable domain (rest looked up from reference TRBV9 and TRBJ2-5): DSGVTQTPKHLITATGQRVTLRCSPRSGDLSVYWYQQSLDQGLQFLIQYYNGEERAKGNILERFSAQQFPDLHSELNLSSLELGDSALYFCASSVGSGGAETQYFGPGTRLLVL.

This clone has just a few counts. The J gene is TRBJ1-1, the V gene TRBV4-1, with 7 bases fitting TRBD1. V was pared by 0 bases and J by 1 base, with 2 bases of the junction left unmatched. Germline assignment: CDR1 MGHRA and CDR2 YSYEKL. CDR3 size: 15 residues. The CDR3 DNA follows: TGCGCCAGCAGCCAAGAAACAGGGGAGAACACTGAAGCTTTCTTT. Translation gives CASSQETGENTEAFF.

Turning to this clone: The same CDR3 is also encoded by other DNA sequences in this sample. V usage is TRBV7-2 and J usage is TRBJ1-2; D unresolved. Trimming shortened V by 1 base and J by 8 bases, and 17 bases separated the two germline ends. Germline V gene lookup returns CDR1 SGHTA and CDR2 FQGNSA. CDR3 size: 15 residues. DNA for the CDR3: TGTGCCAGCAGCTTAGGAAGTGCGGGAATGGGCGGCTACACCTTC. It is translated as CASSLGSAGMGGYTF.

The chain has TRBV28 and TRBJ1-1; 8 bases map to TRBD1. Trimming cost V 3 bases and J 5 bases; bases outside gene matches: 8. In germline, CDR1 is MDHEN, CDR2 SYDVKM. The CDR3 is 15 residues long. The CDR3 coding sequence is TGTGCCAGCAGTTTGGCCAGGGGGCGGGGGACTGAAGCTTTCTTT. This sequence encodes CASSLARGRGTEAFF.

This clone was observed once. The V gene is TRBV7-9, the J gene TRBJ2-7; D perhaps matches TRBD1 (6 bases). Trimming removed 1 base from V and 2 bases from J, with 9 bases in between. Germline CDR1 and CDR2: SEHNR and FQNEAQ (reference sequence). The CDR3 is 14 residues long. CDR3 amino acids: CASSLVGQTYEQYF. The DNA for the CDR3 is TGTGCCAGCAGCTTAGTAGGACAGACCTACGAGCAGTACTTC.

V and J are TRBV11-2 and TRBJ2-5, with 7 bases identical to TRBD2. This CDR3 has 15 amino acids. Germline V gene lookup returns CDR1 SGHAT and CDR2 FQNNGV. J lost 3 bases, V lost 5 bases, and 9 bases had no gene match. CDR3 sequence reads: CASSQRGWGKETQYF. CDR3 bases: TGTGCCAGCAGCCAGCGGGGCTGGGGGAAAGAGACCCAGTACTTC.

This chain connects TRBV12-5 to TRBJ1-5; D is possibly TRBD1 (6 bases). In germline, CDR1 is LGHNT, CDR2 FRNRAP. V shed 7 bases and J shed 5 bases, with 15 bases lying between them. The CDR3 sequence is 14 residues long. CDR3 amino acids: CASVPQGIHQPQHF. The CDR3 DNA reads TGTGCTAGTGTTCCCCAGGGGATCCATCAGCCCCAGCATTTT.

The genes are TRBV6-5 and TRBJ2-7; the match to TRBD1 covers 11 bases. The CDR3 totals 14 residues. CDR1 is MNHEY, CDR2 SVGAGI, per germline. The ends lost 5 bases at V and 3 bases at J; junction bases unmatched: 3. CDR3 amino acids: CASSAGTGGYEQYF. CDR3 bases: TGTGCCAGCAGTGCCGGGACAGGGGGCTACGAGCAGTACTTC.

The rearrangement joins TRBV19 to TRBJ2-6; D unclear. There are 15 residues in the CDR3. Germline loops: CDR1 LNHDA, CDR2 SQIVND (reference sequence). V was cut by 3 bases and J by 0 bases, with 6 bases left in between. CDR3 region: CASSMRLSGANVLTF. The CDR3, as DNA: TGTGCCAGTAGTATGCGGCTCTCTGGGGCCAACGTCCTGACTTTC.

This chain links TRBV5-4 with TRBJ1-1, with D uncertain. Per the germline V gene, CDR1 is SGHNT and CDR2 is YYREEE (reference sequence). V was clipped by 2 bases and J by 1 base, with 3 bases between them. This CDR3 spans 12 amino acids. The CDR3 nucleotides are TGTGCCAGCAGCTTCGGGAACACTGAAGCTTTCTTT. Encoded protein: CASSFGNTEAFF.

J is TRBJ2-3 and V is TRBV21-1; TRBD1 is the table's D call and was not checked against the DNA. TRBV21-1 is classified as a pseudogene. The CDR3 spans 17 residues. CDR3 residues: CASSKALPGGPTDTQYF. The CDR3 DNA reads as TGTGCCAGCAGCAAAGCGCTGCCAGGGGGCCCCACAGATACGCAGTATTTT.

The chain employs TRBV11-2 and TRBJ2-2, with 12 nucleotides matching TRBD2. Germline lookup yields CDR1 SGHAT and CDR2 FQNNGV. V was clipped by 6 bases and J by 4 bases; unmatched bases: 3. CDR3 length equals 15 residues. CDR3 protein: CASSLAGGPTGELFF. The DNA of the CDR3 is TGTGCCAGCAGTCTAGCGGGGGGGCCCACCGGGGAGCTGTTTTTT.

The chain joins TRBV7-9 to TRBJ1-1, with D hard to call. The CDR3 has 12 amino acids. The V end lost 6 bases, the J end lost 8 bases, and 13 bases lay between the germline ends. Germline V gives CDR1 SEHNR, CDR2 FQNEAQ (reference sequence). This CDR3 is CASSPAALEAFF. CDR3 coding DNA: TGTGCCAGCAGTCCAGCAGCGCTGGAAGCTTTCTTT.

The chain links TRBV5-1 to TRBJ2-5; D may be TRBD2 (6 bases). CDR3 length equals 15 residues. Germline V gives CDR1 SGHRS, CDR2 YFSETQ. Trimming removed 5 bases from V and 2 bases from J, with 16 bases in between. CDR3 sequence: CASRLGTPTQETQYF. CDR3 nucleotides: TGCGCCAGCAGACTCGGGACTCCTACACAAGAGACCCAGTACTTC.

The chain combines TRBV9 with TRBJ2-7; 8 positions agree with TRBD1. CDR3 length equals 17 residues. From germline, CDR1 is SGDLS and CDR2 YYNGEE. With V trimmed by 3 bases and J by 0 bases, 11 bases remained unmatched. The CDR3 region is CASSDSRDRLNSYEQYF. The CDR3, as DNA: TGTGCCAGCAGCGACAGCCGGGACAGGCTTAACTCCTACGAGCAGTACTTC.

This clone was counted only a few times. V usage is TRBV30 and J usage is TRBJ2-1; 9 bases are a match to TRBD1. The V segment lost 5 bases and the J segment 4 bases; nucleotides outside the gene matches: 6. The length of the CDR3 is 14 residues. Germline V gives CDR1 GTSNPN, CDR2 SVGIG (reference sequence). In DNA form, the CDR3 reads TGTGCCTGGGGAACCGGGACAGGGTACAATGAGCAGTTCTTC. It specifies CAWGTGTGYNEQFF.

J is TRBJ1-1 and V is TRBV19; a weak D match, TRBD1 (5 bases). Germline loops: CDR1 LNHDA, CDR2 SQIVND (reference sequence). Trimming stripped 6 bases from V and 4 bases from J, with 18 bases between. CDR3 size: 15 residues. The CDR3 spells CASRSKRGRGTEAFF. The CDR3 DNA reads TGTGCCAGTAGAAGCAAACGGGGGAGGGGCACTGAAGCTTTCTTT.